The 17 T cell receptor beta chains in this list originate from one sample, sequenced in a study of molecular identifiers for immune sequencing clone quantification (dated 2018 in TCRdb). Library method: PCR. TCRdb names Illumina HiSeq 4000 as the instrument used. The public reads were quality trimmed at Q25 with fastp and then assembled into clones with MiXCR by TCRdb, keeping productive beta chains. Rows with one shared CDR3 protein collapse into an entry with the most common genes and DNA. The sample table holds approximately 670,000 distinct CDR3 sequences, of which about 20% were seen once. The top ten hold 0.85% of the sample. Sequenced material: naive CD8+ T cells from blood, with Jurkat cell RNA spiked in. The cell subset or site label, as the study defines it: FACS-sorted CD8+CD4-CCR7+CD45RA+ naive T cells. The receptors come from a human donor in good health. Some libraries in this study had Jurkat cell RNA spiked in.

In its sample, this clonotype was seen a few times. The chain joins TRBV12-3 or TRBV12-4 to TRBJ1-2; 7 nucleotides line up with TRBD1. The ends lost 5 bases at V and 3 bases at J; junction bases unmatched: 9. The CDR3 has 15 amino acids. The CDR3 sequence is CASSVSRDRDYGYTF. The DNA for the CDR3 is TGTGCCAGCAGTGTGAGCCGGGACAGAGACTATGGCTACACCTTC.

This clonotype was seen repeatedly, ten times or more. The chain employs TRBV20-1 and TRBJ2-3, with 11 bases that match TRBD2. The CDR3 loop spans 16 amino acids. Germline values: CDR1 DFQATT, CDR2 SNEGSKA (reference sequence). Trimming removed 5 bases from V and 0 bases from J; junction bases left unmatched: 7. CDR3 protein: CSAEATSGGSTDTQYF. In nucleotides, the CDR3 is TGCAGTGCTGAAGCCACTAGCGGGGGAAGCACAGATACGCAGTATTTT.

This clonotype was found many times. This chain joins TRBV4-1 and TRBJ2-1; D is ambiguous. The CDR3 extends over 16 amino acids. V was clipped by 0 bases and J by 2 bases, with 11 bases between them. Germline V gene lookup returns CDR1 MGHRA and CDR2 YSYEKL. In DNA, the CDR3 is TGCGCCAGCAGCCAAGATAGTTTGGGCCCCTACAATGAGCAGTTCTTC. Protein: CASSQDSLGPYNEQFF.

Ten or more counts support this clonotype. The chain links TRBV29-1 to TRBJ2-1; D is perhaps TRBD1 (5 bases). The CDR3 spans 12 residues. V lost 1 base and J lost 8, with 9 bases in between. The germline gives CDR1 SQVTM, CDR2 ANQGSEA. Here the CDR3 DNA reads TGCAGCGTTGAAGGAGACAGCGATGAGCAGTTCTTC. Its protein is CSVEGDSDEQFF.

The rearrangement uses TRBV6-5 and TRBJ2-2; no definite D call. Trimming removed 6 bases at V and 4 bases at J, with 12 bases between. Looked up from germline, CDR1 is MNHEY and CDR2 is SVGAGI. The CDR3 has 14 amino acids. The CDR3 DNA reads TGTGCCAGCAGCCCTCGCCAGGTCACCGGGGAGCTGTTTTTT. It is translated as CASSPRQVTGELFF.

The chain recombines TRBV4-3 with TRBJ1-1; D is perhaps TRBD1 (5 bases). The germline gives CDR1 LGHNA, CDR2 YSLEER. V dropped 1 base and J dropped 0 bases, with 12 bases sitting between them. The CDR3 is 16 amino acids. CDR3 sequence (DNA): TGCGCCAGCAGCCAAGCCGTACGGGGGTTGAACACTGAAGCTTTCTTT. It translates to CASSQAVRGLNTEAFF.

Ten or more counts support this clonotype. The chain links TRBV7-9 to TRBJ2-2; no definite D call. Trimming stripped 1 base from V and 4 bases from J, with 19 bases between. The germline gives CDR1 SEHNR, CDR2 FQNEAQ (reference sequence). CDR3 size: 18 residues. The CDR3 is CASSLDPRLTTRTGELFF. Here the CDR3 DNA reads TGTGCCAGCAGCTTAGACCCCCGACTCACCACCCGCACCGGGGAGCTGTTTTTT. Combining the CDR3 with reference TRBV7-9 and TRBJ2-2 gives the whole variable domain DTGVSQNPRHKITKRGQNVTFRCDPISEHNRLYWYRQTLGQGPEFLTYFQNEAQLEKSRLLSDRFSAERPKGSFSTLEIQRTEQGDSAMYLCASSLDPRLTTRTGELFFGEGSRLTVL.

The chain links TRBV10-2 to TRBJ1-1; no firm D call. Between the trimmed V and J ends, which lost 3 bases and 0 bases, there was a span of 14 bases. This CDR3 contains 16 residues. Germline V lookup: CDR1 WSHSY, CDR2 SAAADI. The chain's CDR3 is CASSDWKGLMNTEAFF. The CDR3 coding sequence is TGCGCCAGCAGTGACTGGAAGGGTCTCATGAACACTGAAGCTTTCTTT.

The rearrangement uses TRBV25-1 and TRBJ1-1; D call uncertain. The CDR3 has 13 residues. Germline V gene lookup returns CDR1 MGHDK and CDR2 SYGVNS. V dropped 2 bases and J dropped 3 bases, with 7 bases sitting between them. The CDR3 coding sequence is TGTGCCAGCAGTGAACGACGGGACACTGAAGCTTTCTTT. This translates into CASSERRDTEAFF.

This clonotype was observed many times. V gene TRBV27 combines with J gene TRBJ2-7, with D possibly being TRBD1 or TRBD2 (6 bases each). CDR1 is MNHEY and CDR2 is SMNVEV in the germline V gene (reference sequence). The CDR3 covers 15 residues. V lost 4 bases and J lost 2, with 15 bases in between. The chain's CDR3 is CASSYSGGGTYEQYF. CDR3 DNA: TGTGCCAGCAGTTATAGCGGAGGGGGAACCTACGAGCAGTACTTC.

This clonotype was counted at least ten times. The chain combines TRBV27 with TRBJ2-7; 9 bases align to TRBD1. Germline lookup yields CDR1 MNHEY and CDR2 SMNVEV (reference sequence). Unmatched junction bases numbered 4, after V lost 3 bases and J lost 4 bases. The CDR3 runs to 14 residues. CDR3 sequence: CASSFATGGYEQYF. The CDR3 bases are TGTGCCAGCAGTTTTGCGACAGGGGGGTACGAGCAGTACTTC.

This clonotype has ten or more counts. The V call is TRBV6-5, the J call TRBJ2-7; D is perhaps TRBD1 or TRBD2 (5 bases each). Germline assignment: CDR1 MNHEY and CDR2 SVGAGI. V lost 2 bases and J lost 3, with 8 bases in between. This CDR3 has 13 residues. The CDR3 sequence: CASSYGDLYEQYF. The CDR3 DNA is TGTGCCAGCAGTTACGGGGACCTCTACGAGCAGTACTTC.

In this sample, this clonotype turned up many times. The chain joins TRBV12-5 to TRBJ2-3; a weak D match, TRBD1 (6 bases). In germline, CDR1 is LGHNT, CDR2 FRNRAP. The CDR3 sequence is 15 residues long. Deletions cut 3 bases from V and 2 bases from J, with 12 bases between. The CDR3 bases are TGTGCTAGTGGTTTTTCGGCAGGGGTCACAGATACGCAGTATTTT. Protein product: CASGFSAGVTDTQYF.

This clonotype was found many times. The chain employs TRBV5-1 and TRBJ1-1; the D gene is possibly TRBD1 (5 bases). The ends were cut back, 1 base at V and 0 bases at J, with 13 bases in the middle. The CDR3 spans 16 residues. CDR1 and CDR2 (germline): SGHRS, YFSETQ. The CDR3 region is CASSLWDSYMNTEAFF. Written as DNA, the CDR3 is TGCGCCAGCAGCTTGTGGGACTCCTATATGAACACTGAAGCTTTCTTT.

This clonotype has just a few counts. Compared with germline, one end of the junction differs, possibly owing to a read error. This chain connects TRBV7-6 to TRBJ2-7; TRBD1 aligns across 7 bases. CDR1 SGHVS and CDR2 FNYEAQ come from the germline V gene. This CDR3 is built from 16 residues. The CDR3 DNA is TGTGGCAGCAGCTTAGAAATTGGGACAGAGACCTACGAGCAGTACTTC. Protein sequence: CGSSLEIGTETYEQYF.

Ten or more counts support this clonotype. The gene calls are TRBV12-3 or TRBV12-4 and TRBJ1-5; D gene unclear. Trimming shortened V by 6 bases and J by 0 bases, and 12 bases separated the two germline ends. The CDR3 sequence is 15 residues long. For the CDR3, the DNA is TGTGCCAGCAGCCCGACACTTTATAGCAATCAGCCCCAGCATTTT. Amino acid sequence: CASSPTLYSNQPQHF.

This clonotype showed up just a few times. This rearrangement joins TRBV27 to TRBJ1-1; D unclear. Trimming shortened V by 2 bases and J by 0 bases, and 10 bases separated the two germline ends. Germline V gene sequence: CDR1 MNHEY, CDR2 SMNVEV (reference sequence). There are 15 residues in the CDR3. The CDR3 loop reads CASSLRWTMNTEAFF. CDR3 nucleotides: TGTGCCAGCAGTTTAAGGTGGACCATGAACACTGAAGCTTTCTTT.